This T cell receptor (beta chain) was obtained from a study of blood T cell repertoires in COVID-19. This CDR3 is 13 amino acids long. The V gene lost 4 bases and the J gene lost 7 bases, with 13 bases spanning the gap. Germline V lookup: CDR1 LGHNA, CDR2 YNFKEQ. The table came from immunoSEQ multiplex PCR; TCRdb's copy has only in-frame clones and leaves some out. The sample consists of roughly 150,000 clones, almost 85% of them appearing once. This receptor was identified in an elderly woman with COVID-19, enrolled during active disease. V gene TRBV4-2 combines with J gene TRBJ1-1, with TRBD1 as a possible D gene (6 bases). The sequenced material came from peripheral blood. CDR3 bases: TGTGCCAGCAGCCCGGGACATTTACTTGAAGCTTTCTTT. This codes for CASSPGHLLEAFF.